This T cell receptor (beta chain) was sequenced for a study of blood T cell repertoires in COVID-19. At the level of the study: The United States, Italy and Spain supplied acute and convalescent COVID-19 samples. Sample material is recorded as cDNA or gDNA derived from T cells, B-cell-depleted T cells, or PBMCs.

Germline CDR1 is WSHSY and CDR2 is SAAADI. Trimming removed 6 bases from V and 4 bases from J, with 10 bases in between. This CDR3 is 12 amino acids long. Residents of 24 US areas, aged about 18 to 95 years, made up the participants. Recovered status applied to Cohort 3 donors who had two consecutive negative PCRs. It also applied to those with clearance or with symptom resolution. Measured with immunoSEQ multiplex PCR; TCRdb has only the in-frame clones, and not every one. The data hold 200,000 to 250,000 clones, with about 85% observed a single time. This clone showed up just a few times. The clonotype was recovered from a young man who had recovered from COVID-19. Input material: PBMCs or T cells enriched from blood (not recorded which). The chain employs TRBV10-2 and TRBJ2-7; D gene unclear. As DNA, the CDR3 is TGCGCCAGCAGGTACTCCCCTTACGAGCAGTACTTC. This sequence encodes CASRYSPYEQYF.